One TCR beta chain is described in this entry. Its antigen is not yet known. Base qualities are not at hand, and no much larger clone is one base apart. The data originate from a study of blood T cells in healthy people across ages (dated by TCRdb to between 2015 and 2016). About the investigation overall: In model experiments, template switching captured roughly one uniquely barcoded TCR beta cDNA molecule for every two T cells. The study measured age-related changes in TCR beta repertoire diversity using deep sequencing normalized with unique cDNA molecular identifiers. The donors were divided into four age groups: young (average approximately 17 years), middle-aged (approximately 42), aged (approximately 62) and long-lived (about 79). To avoid experimental bias, donors of different ages were randomly spread across the sequencing lanes. Two additional independent replicas of 1 million unique cDNA reads from the same blood draw were analyzed for two donors (one aged 18 to 29 and one aged 80 or older). What the research found in general, with its limitations: Observed TCR beta diversity per million T cells fell roughly linearly with age, and a significant reduction was already apparent by age roughly 40. Compared with the aged group, the long-lived group had more naive CD4+ T cells, fewer expanded clones and increased TCR diversity, a pattern suggesting age selection. Because the CMV infection status of the donors was unknown, age-related changes in expanded clonotypes may potentially have been confounded. The percentage of naive T cells measured by flow cytometry correlated strongly with observed TCR beta diversity. Total diversity estimates from one million sequenced T cells were considered lower bounds and underestimates. Since profiling was done on bulk unsorted PBMCs, naive and antigen-experienced compartments could not be conclusively compared.

Libraries were prepared through 5' RACE. The sequencer was an Illumina HiSeq 2500. A second PCR of about 6 to 11 cycles was performed with a sample-barcoded 5' primer and a J-beta primer mix. Each TCR beta cDNA molecule received a unique molecular identifier from a template-switch 5' adaptor carrying 12 random nucleotides. At least 3 million CDR3-containing paired-end reads were obtained from each sample. First-strand cDNA was synthesized from all RNA with the Mint cDNA synthesis kit, primed by a TRBC-specific oligonucleotide. After uracil-DNA glycosylase treatment, a first 18-cycle PCR used universal primers M1SS and BC2_uni_R on all cDNA. In the source study's methods: Normalization of each sample was performed by random selection of 1 million high-quality reads, each carrying a distinct molecular identifier. Reads sharing molecular identifiers were discarded rather than binned into consensus sequences. MiTCR, set to a Q25 quality threshold and the strictest error-elimination algorithm, was used for CDR3 identification, clonotype clustering and error correction. Lower-bound total TCR beta diversity was estimated with a nonparametric unseen species model using Euler transformation. Using fastp trimming at Q25 and MiXCR clonotype assembly, TCRdb reanalyzed the public sequencing data and kept in-frame beta chains. Rows with a matching CDR3 protein are joined into one entry that keeps the most common DNA and genes. The V and J calls come from TCRdb's annotation, not from the publication. The sample includes around 1.5 million distinct CDR3 sequences, with roughly 60% observed a single time. The ten largest clonotypes hold approximately 7% of the sample.

The donors were a few dozen Caucasian individuals from Russia, aged roughly 6 to 100 years, who were systemically healthy. Each donor gave around 9.9 milliliters of peripheral blood, collected into EDTA-treated Vacutainer tubes. Ficoll-Paque density-gradient centrifugation was used to isolate PBMCs, with at least 6 million obtained per sample. Total RNA, at least 5 micrograms per sample, was extracted from PBMCs with Trizol reagent. The percentages of naive CD45RAhigh/CD27high T cells were determined by flow cytometry on a PBMC aliquot from every donor. The CDR3 holds 16 amino acids from the cysteine to the phenylalanine. Only CDR3 DNA remains: 48 bases, in frame from the first base. The germline V gene encodes CDR1 MNHNS and CDR2 SASEGT.

Source material: blood. The V gene is TRBV6-1 and the J gene is TRBJ2-5; no D segment can be confidently identified. The last part of the DNA fits TRBJ2-7 better; the J call may be wrong. This TCR was recovered from a man between 18 and 29 years old in good health. The CDR3 reads CASREWGYGPIYEQYF. The DNA sequence is TGTGCCAGCAGGGAGTGGGGTTACGGACCTATTTACGAGCAGTACTTC.